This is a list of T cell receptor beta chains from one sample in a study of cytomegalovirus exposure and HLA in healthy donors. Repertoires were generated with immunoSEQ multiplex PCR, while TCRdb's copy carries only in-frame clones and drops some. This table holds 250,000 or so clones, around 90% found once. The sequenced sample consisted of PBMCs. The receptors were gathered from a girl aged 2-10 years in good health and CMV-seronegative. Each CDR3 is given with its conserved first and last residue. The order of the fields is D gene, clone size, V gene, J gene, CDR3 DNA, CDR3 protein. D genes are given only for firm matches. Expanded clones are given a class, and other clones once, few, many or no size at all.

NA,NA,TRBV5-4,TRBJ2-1,TGTGCCAGCAGCCCGGCCGGCTTTGGGGGGGCCGTCAATGAGCAGTTCTTC,CASSPAGFGGAVNEQFF
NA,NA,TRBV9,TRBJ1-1,TGTGCCAGCAGCGTAGCGGGGAGGGGTGGAGCTTTCTTT,CASSVAGRGGAFF
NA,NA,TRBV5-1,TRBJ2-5,TGCGCCAGCAGCTTGGATCCAGGGCGGGAGACCCAGTACTTC,CASSLDPGRETQYF
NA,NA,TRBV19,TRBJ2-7,TGTGCCAGTAGTGCCGGAGCGTCCTACGAGCAGTACTTC,CASSAGASYEQYF
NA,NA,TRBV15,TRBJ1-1,TGTGCCACCAGCAGAGTAGGGGAATTGAACACTGAAGCTTTCTTT,CATSRVGELNTEAFF
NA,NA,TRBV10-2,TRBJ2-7,TGCGCCAGCAGTGAGTCGATGGCGACTTCCTACGAGCAGTACTTC,CASSESMATSYEQYF
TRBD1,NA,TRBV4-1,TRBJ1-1,TGCGCCAGCAGCCCAGGGGGCCTGATGACTGAAGCTTTCTTT,CASSPGGLMTEAFF
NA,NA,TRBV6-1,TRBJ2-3,TGTGCCAGCAGTACAGGGACTATCACAGATACGCAGTATTTT,CASSTGTITDTQYF
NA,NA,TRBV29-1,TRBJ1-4,TGCAGCGTTGCACAGGGCAGTGAAAAACTGTTTTTT,CSVAQGSEKLFF
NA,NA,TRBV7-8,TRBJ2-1,TGTGCCAGCAGCCCAGGGGCTAACGAGCAGTTCTTC,CASSPGANEQFF
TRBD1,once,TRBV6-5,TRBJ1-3,TGTGCCAGCAGGGATCACAGGGGTCCTGGAAACACCATATATTTT,CASRDHRGPGNTIYF
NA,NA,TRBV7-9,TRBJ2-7,TGTGCCAGCAGCTTTCGACAGCTTCGAGACGAGCAGTACTTC,CASSFRQLRDEQYF
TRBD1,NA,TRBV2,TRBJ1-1,TGTGCCAGCAGTGAGACAGGGCGGACTGAAGCTTTCTTT,CASSETGRTEAFF
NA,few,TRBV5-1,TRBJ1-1,TGCGCCAGCAGCTGGAGGTGGAACACTGAAGCTTTCTTT,CASSWRWNTEAFF
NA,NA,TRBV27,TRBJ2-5,TGTGCCAGCAGCCCCTGGGGCATGGAGGAGACCCAGTACTTC,CASSPWGMEETQYF
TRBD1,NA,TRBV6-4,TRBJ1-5,TGTGCCAGCAAAGCCGGGACAGGGAGATACAATAGCAATCAGCCCCAGCATTTT,CASKAGTGRYNSNQPQHF
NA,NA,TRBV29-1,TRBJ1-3,TGCAGCGTTATGACCCCGGGGGGCCGATCTGGAAACACCATATATTTT,CSVMTPGGRSGNTIYF
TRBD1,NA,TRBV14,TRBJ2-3,TGTGCCAGCAGCCAACCGGGACAGGGTTGGCAGGCAGATACGCAGTATTTT,CASSQPGQGWQADTQYF